Following are 9 T cell receptor beta chains from one sample sequenced in a study of T cell repertoires in cytomegalovirus infection. One entry per CDR3 protein, called by TCRdb with MiXCR from the reads. The sample contains approximately 1,000,000 distinct CDR3 sequences, less than 40% of which appear only once. Their recognized antigens are unknown. The sample in question was cultured CD8+ T cells from PBMCs, obtained from culture after CMV antigen stimulation. These receptors originate from a human donor in good health (CMV status not recorded). Some clones in this sample may be carry-over from other donors' samples.

In this sample, this clonotype turned up a few times. The V gene is TRBV6-5, the J gene TRBJ2-5; 7 bases match TRBD2. The CDR3 loop spans 15 amino acids. CDR1 and CDR2 (germline): MNHEY, SVGAGI. After removal of 0 bases from V and 5 bases from J, the junction contained 6 bases not matched to a gene. DNA of the CDR3: TGTGCCAGCAGTTACTCAAAGACCGGGGGGGAGACCCAGTACTTC. Its translation is CASSYSKTGGETQYF.

The V and J genes are TRBV29-1 and TRBJ1-2; unclear D gene. The CDR3 runs 12 residues. Germline-derived CDR1 and CDR2 are SQVTM and ANQGSEA. Trimming took 2 bases from V and 4 from J, leaving 8 bases between them. CDR3 region: CSVERRPYGYTF. In nucleotides, the CDR3 is TGCAGCGTTGAAAGGCGGCCCTATGGCTACACCTTC.

This clonotype has only a few counts. This sequence joins TRBV7-9 and TRBJ2-7, with 8 bases identical to TRBD1. The trim removed 5 bases at V and 0 bases at J, leaving 15 bases unmatched. There are 18 residues in the CDR3. Germline CDR1 reads SEHNR; CDR2 reads FQNEAQ (reference sequence). CDR3 DNA sequence: TGTGCCAGCAGCCACCGGACCGGGACAGGAGACCCCTCCTACGAGCAGTACTTC. This codes for CASSHRTGTGDPSYEQYF.

This clonotype showed up just a few times. This rearrangement joins TRBV19 to TRBJ2-1; TRBD1 matches 7 bases. V was pared by 6 bases and J by 6 bases, with 8 bases of the junction left unmatched. The germline V gene encodes CDR1 LNHDA and CDR2 SQIVND (reference sequence). The CDR3 consists of 14 residues. CDR3 amino acids: CASREQGLGNEQFF. The CDR3 DNA reads TGTGCCAGTAGAGAACAGGGGTTGGGCAATGAGCAGTTCTTC.

The V and J genes are TRBV24-1 and TRBJ2-2; D is possibly TRBD2 (7 bases). Germline assignment: CDR1 KGHDR and CDR2 SFDVKD. Trimming left V 9 bases short and J 6 bases short, with 16 bases between. The CDR3 consists of 14 residues. Here the CDR3 DNA reads TGTGCCACCTCCTTGCGGGGGCGGTCCGGGGAGCTGTTTTTT. It codes for CATSLRGRSGELFF.

This clonotype was observed a few times. This chain joins TRBV27 and TRBJ1-2; TRBD1 matches at 7 bases. This CDR3 is 15 amino acids long. The V gene's germline CDR1 is MNHEY and CDR2 SMNVEV (reference sequence). V lost 5 bases, J lost 4 bases, and 10 bases stayed unmatched. The CDR3, as DNA: TGTGCCAGCAGTCGAGGAGGGGGCGGGATCTATGGCTACACCTTC. Residues: CASSRGGGGIYGYTF.

The chain recombines TRBV27 with TRBJ2-1, with 7 bases lining up with TRBD1. V lost 8 bases and J lost 5; bases outside the gene matches: 12. This CDR3 comprises 15 residues. The germline V gene has CDR1 MNHEY and CDR2 SMNVEV (reference sequence). CDR3 residues: CASQTGYGWNNEQFF. The DNA of the CDR3 is TGTGCCAGCCAGACAGGGTACGGCTGGAACAATGAGCAGTTCTTC.

This clonotype was counted a few times. The V and J genes are TRBV9 and TRBJ1-1, with TRBD1 matching over 7 bases. Trimming removed 2 bases from V and 3 bases from J; junction bases left unmatched: 19. CDR3 length: 19 residues. Germline CDR1 reads SGDLS; CDR2 reads YYNGEE. For the CDR3, the DNA is TGTGCCAGCAGCGTCTTACCCCCGGGACAGATTAGAATGGACACTGAAGCTTTCTTT. This encodes CASSVLPPGQIRMDTEAFF.

J is TRBJ2-5 and V is TRBV5-6; D gene ambiguous. From germline, CDR1 is SGHDT and CDR2 YYEEEE. V lost 0 bases and J 5 bases, leaving 11 bases between the germline ends. The CDR3 is 14 amino acids. The CDR3 spells CASSLGPPLETQYF. In DNA, the CDR3 is TGTGCCAGCAGCTTGGGACCACCTCTCGAGACCCAGTACTTC.